A selection of T cell receptor beta chains follows, all from one sample in a study of beta chain features in type 1 diabetes. Sequencing was performed with immunoSEQ multiplex PCR; in TCRdb, only in-frame clones are kept and a portion is missing. The sample consists of about 42,000 clones, 50% of them appearing once. The sequenced material came from stem cell memory CD4+ T cells from blood. The origin of the receptors is a woman aged 25-40 years in good health. Both conserved end residues are part of each CDR3. D genes are given only for firm matches. Size tells how often a clone was seen (once, few, many) or the class of an expanded clone, and some rows leave it out.

j_call d_call v_call clone_size cdr3_aa cdr3_nt
TRBJ2-7 TRBD1 TRBV6-6 NA CASSRTGQFEQYF TGTGCCAGCAGCCGGACGGGACAGTTCGAGCAGTACTTC
TRBJ2-3 TRBD2 TRBV7-2 NA CASSSGTSGSGGTDTQYF TGTGCCAGCAGCTCCGGGACTAGCGGGAGCGGGGGCACAGATACGCAGTATTTT
TRBJ1-2 TRBD1 TRBV10-3 NA CAIRGQGGGYGYTF TGTGCCATCAGGGGACAGGGAGGGGGCTATGGCTACACCTTC
TRBJ2-1 TRBD1 TRBV30 few CAWTDRSSYNEQFF TGTGCCTGGACGGACAGGAGCTCCTACAATGAGCAGTTCTTC
TRBJ1-2 NA TRBV7-8 NA CASSLGQNYGYTF TGTGCCAGCAGCCTGGGACAAAACTATGGCTACACCTTC
TRBJ2-5 NA TRBV5-1 NA CASSLSSQETQYF TGCGCCAGCAGCTTATCTAGTCAAGAGACCCAGTACTTC
TRBJ1-2 TRBD1 TRBV10-3 NA CAISESDRARYGYTF TGTGCCATCAGTGAGTCGGACAGGGCTAGGTATGGCTACACCTTC
TRBJ1-2 NA TRBV28 NA CASSSAGEAGADGYTF TGTGCCAGCAGTTCGGCGGGCGAGGCGGGTGCGGATGGCTACACCTTC
TRBJ2-1 TRBD2 TRBV5-1 NA CASSKSPGLAGEQFF TGCGCCAGCAGCAAGAGCCCGGGACTAGCGGGTGAGCAGTTCTTC
TRBJ1-2 TRBD1 TRBV27 NA CASRADRAGGYTF TGTGCCAGCAGAGCGGACAGGGCGGGTGGCTACACCTTC
TRBJ2-7 NA TRBV4-3 few CASSQVRQGPYEQYF TGCGCCAGCAGCCAAGTTCGCCAGGGGCCCTACGAGCAGTACTTC
TRBJ2-5 NA TRBV29-1 NA CSAPWGVGETQYF TGCAGCGCCCCCTGGGGGGTCGGGGAGACCCAGTACTTC
TRBJ2-7 TRBD2 TRBV18 NA CASSPYPSSGRGSYEQYF TGTGCCAGCTCACCATACCCATCTAGCGGAAGGGGTTCGTACGAGCAGTACTTC
TRBJ1-5 NA TRBV4-2 NA CASSQGAGEPNQPQHF TGTGCCAGCAGCCAAGGGGCAGGGGAACCCAATCAGCCCCAGCATTTT
TRBJ2-7 NA TRBV7-2 few CASKPRGAGTYEQYF TGTGCCAGCAAACCCCGGGGAGCGGGCACCTACGAGCAGTACTTC
TRBJ1-1 TRBD1 TRBV29-1 NA CSVEEGQGRAFF TGCAGCGTGGAAGAAGGACAGGGGCGAGCTTTCTTT
TRBJ1-5 TRBD1 TRBV29-1 once CSAQQGTGGQPQHF TGCAGCGCCCAGCAAGGGACAGGGGGTCAGCCCCAGCATTTT
TRBJ2-7 NA TRBV28 few CASSLFGRTLSYEQYF TGTGCCAGCAGTTTATTTGGTCGGACACTCTCCTACGAGCAGTACTTC
TRBJ1-1 NA TRBV29-1 few CSVGDTGTEAFF TGCAGCGTCGGCGATACAGGGACTGAAGCTTTCTTT
TRBJ1-5 NA TRBV10-3 few CAIGDTSNQPQHF TGTGCCATCGGGGACACTAGCAATCAGCCCCAGCATTTT
TRBJ2-3 NA TRBV18 NA CASSPNNLGRGSTDTQYF TGTGCCAGCTCACCAAATAACCTGGGCAGGGGAAGCACAGATACGCAGTATTTT
TRBJ2-5 NA TRBV9 NA CASSADQETQYF TGTGCCAGCAGCGCTGACCAAGAGACCCAGTACTTC
TRBJ2-7 NA TRBV5-1 NA CASSSGNNNEQYF TGCGCCAGCAGCTCCGGGAATAACAACGAGCAGTACTTC
TRBJ1-1 NA TRBV28 NA CASSSSRTGAEAFF NA
TRBJ1-1 NA TRBV6-1 few CASSGTSFNTEAFF TGTGCCAGCAGTGGGACTTCCTTTAACACTGAAGCTTTCTTT
TRBJ2-7 NA TRBV7-9 few CASSLSGRVLDEQYF TGTGCCAGCAGCTTATCCGGCAGGGTACTCGACGAGCAGTACTTC
TRBJ1-2 NA TRBV18 few CASSPTQTERDGYTF TGTGCCAGCTCACCAACGCAGACCGAGCGGGATGGCTACACCTTC
TRBJ1-3 NA TRBV5-1 few CASRTGRGNTIYF TGCGCCAGCAGGACCGGTCGAGGGAACACCATATATTTT
TRBJ2-1 TRBD2 TRBV18 once CASSPAGTSGRNEQFF TGTGCCAGCTCACCAGCCGGGACTAGCGGGAGGAATGAGCAGTTCTTC
TRBJ1-4 TRBD1 TRBV4-3 few CASGQGGQANEKLFF TGCGCCAGCGGACAGGGTGGGCAAGCTAATGAAAAACTGTTTTTT
TRBJ1-4 NA TRBV6-5 NA CASSLNPDSGEKLFF TGTGCCAGCAGTTTGAACCCGGACAGTGGTGAAAAACTGTTTTTT
TRBJ2-5 NA TRBV11-2 few CASSLAASVQETQYF TGTGCCAGCAGCTTAGCCGCTAGCGTACAAGAGACCCAGTACTTC
TRBJ2-7 TRBD2 TRBV7-9 NA CASSQGLAGALYEQYF TGTGCCAGCAGCCAAGGACTAGCGGGAGCCTTGTACGAGCAGTACTTC
TRBJ2-7 NA TRBV2 NA CASSAKGPIFGWGYYEQYF TGTGCCAGCAGTGCCAAAGGGCCTATATTTGGTTGGGGCTATTACGAGCAGTACTTC
TRBJ2-3 TRBD2 TRBV4-1 NA CASSQGGTSGSTDTQYF TGCGCCAGCAGCCAAGGGGGGACTAGCGGTAGCACAGATACGCAGTATTTT
TRBJ1-3 NA TRBV29-1 NA CSVGPSGNTIYF TGCAGCGTTGGGCCCTCTGGAAACACCATATATTTT
TRBJ1-1 TRBD1 TRBV5-1 few CASSPDGQGNPLAFF TGCGCCAGCAGCCCGGACGGACAGGGTAATCCGTTGGCTTTCTTT
TRBJ1-2 NA TRBV19 NA CASRPTVNYGYTF TGTGCCAGTAGGCCGACAGTTAACTATGGCTACACCTTC
TRBJ2-2 NA TRBV9 NA CASSPGGGALTGELFF TGTGCCAGCAGCCCTGGTGGGGGGGCTCTCACCGGGGAGCTGTTTTTT
TRBJ1-2 TRBD1 TRBV7-2 NA CASSPWTGNYGYTF TGTGCCAGCAGCCCGTGGACAGGGAACTATGGCTACACCTTC
TRBJ2-4 NA TRBV6-1 few CASSEALTGDIQYF TGTGCCAGCAGTGAAGCGCTGACGGGGGACATTCAGTACTTC
TRBJ2-7 TRBD2 TRBV6-6 few CASSYSISGRNYEQYF TGTGCCAGCAGTTACTCGATCAGCGGGAGGAACTACGAGCAGTACTTC
TRBJ1-2 TRBD1 TRBV4-2 few CASRLLATGEANYGYTF TGTGCCAGCAGACTCCTGGCAACAGGGGAAGCTAACTATGGCTACACCTTC
TRBJ2-3 NA TRBV6-5 once CASSYRDSSTQYF TGTGCCAGCAGTTACCGCGACTCGAGTACGCAGTATTTT
TRBJ2-5 NA TRBV5-4 few CASSFPHQETQYF TGTGCCAGCAGCTTCCCCCATCAAGAGACCCAGTACTTC
TRBJ1-2 NA TRBV7-2 NA CASSPGIYGYTF TGTGCCAGCAGCCCGGGTATCTATGGCTACACCTTC
TRBJ2-3 NA TRBV7-2 NA CASSLALFTGGTDTQYF TGTGCCAGCAGCTTAGCCTTATTTACCGGGGGCACAGATACGCAGTATTTT
TRBJ2-1 TRBD2 TRBV9 few CASSPRGLAGHNEQFF TGTGCCAGCAGCCCAAGGGGACTAGCGGGACACAATGAGCAGTTCTTC
TRBJ1-3 NA TRBV5-5 NA CASSLISGNTIYF TGTGCCAGCAGCTTGATATCGGGAAACACCATATATTTT
TRBJ2-1 TRBD2 TRBV5-1 NA CASSSRLAPHYYNEQFF TGCGCCAGCAGCTCACGACTAGCCCCCCACTATTACAATGAGCAGTTCTTC
TRBJ2-7 TRBD2 TRBV4-1 NA CASSQGVPSSGSYEQYF TGCGCCAGCAGCCAAGGTGTCCCTTCTAGCGGTTCTTACGAGCAGTACTTC
TRBJ2-1 TRBD1 TRBV7-2 NA CASSRDRGSNEQFF TGTGCCAGCAGCCGGGACAGGGGGAGTAATGAGCAGTTCTTC
TRBJ1-1 NA TRBV30 NA CAWSRQADTEAFF TGTGCCTGGAGTAGACAGGCGGACACTGAAGCTTTCTTT
TRBJ2-1 TRBD2 TRBV14 few CASSQDRWGLAGGPSYNEQFF TGTGCCAGCAGCCAAGATAGGTGGGGACTAGCGGGAGGGCCTTCCTACAATGAGCAGTTCTTC
TRBJ2-7 TRBD2 TRBV19 NA CASTPGGGLSNSYEQYF TGTGCCAGTACCCCTGGGGGGGGACTTTCTAACTCCTACGAGCAGTACTTC
TRBJ2-1 TRBD2 TRBV2 NA CAIPRQVAGGNEQFF TGTGCCATCCCCCGCCAAGTAGCGGGAGGCAATGAGCAGTTCTTC